The 11 T cell receptor beta chains listed next were all sequenced from one sample in a study of blood T cell repertoires in COVID-19. The assay was immunoSEQ multiplex PCR, and TCRdb's table has in-frame clones only and misses some. Altogether under 250,000 clones are present, around 81% being singletons, with the ten largest covering around 8.9%. Material: PBMCs or T cells enriched from blood (not recorded which). These receptors all stem from a woman in her forties or fifties with acute COVID-19.

This chain joins TRBV24-1 and TRBJ1-4, with TRBD1 as a possible D gene (6 bases). The CDR3 runs 15 residues. V was clipped by 3 bases and J by 5 bases, with 12 bases between them. Per germline, CDR1 KGHDR and CDR2 SFDVKD. The CDR3 sequence: CATSDPTGLNEKLFF. CDR3 coding DNA: TGTGCCACCAGTGATCCGACAGGTCTGAATGAAAAACTGTTTTTT.

V usage is TRBV12-5 and J usage is TRBJ1-6; no reliable D call. The CDR3 consists of 13 residues. V lost 6 bases and J lost 5, with 8 bases in between. Germline V CDR1 and CDR2: LGHNT, FRNRAP. The CDR3 spells CASGRTNNSPLHF. Written as DNA, the CDR3 is TGTGCTAGTGGGCGCACCAATAATTCACCCCTCCACTTT.

This clone was seen just once. The V gene is TRBV11-2, the J gene TRBJ2-7, with a possible D match to TRBD1 (6 bases). Looked up from germline, CDR1 is SGHAT and CDR2 is FQNNGV. This CDR3 is 15 amino acids long. V lost 2 bases and J lost 6, with 17 bases in between. CDR3 nucleotide sequence: TGTGCCAGCAGCTTATCAAGACAGGACCCGTCCGAGCAGTACTTC. Encoded protein: CASSLSRQDPSEQYF.

V and J are TRBV5-1 and TRBJ2-1, with 8 bases that match TRBD2. Trimming cost V 0 bases and J 2 bases; bases outside gene matches: 4. Germline assignment: CDR1 SGHRS and CDR2 YFSETQ. The CDR3 loop spans 16 amino acids. CDR3 sequence reads: CASSLGGLATYNEQFF. The CDR3 region has the DNA TGCGCCAGCAGCTTGGGAGGACTAGCCACCTACAATGAGCAGTTCTTC.

The rearrangement uses TRBV6-2 or TRBV6-3 and TRBJ2-7; TRBD1 matches at 10 bases. The V gene's germline CDR1 is MNHEY and CDR2 SVGEGT. Germline trimming cut 2 bases from V and 4 bases from J; bases unmatched to any gene: 5. The CDR3 runs to 15 residues. CDR3 amino acids: CASSYGRQGAYEQYF. The CDR3 DNA follows: TGTGCCAGCAGTTACGGCCGACAGGGGGCTTACGAGCAGTACTTC.

The chain links TRBV27 to TRBJ2-7; a possible D gene is TRBD1 (5 bases). Between the trimmed V and J ends, which lost 9 bases and 1 base, there was a span of 10 bases. The CDR3 covers 12 residues. Germline CDR1 reads MNHEY; CDR2 reads SMNVEV (reference sequence). The CDR3 protein is CARQGDSYEQYF. CDR3 DNA sequence: TGTGCCAGGCAGGGTGATTCCTACGAGCAGTACTTC.

There are a few counts of this clone. The chain is built from TRBV5-1 and TRBJ2-6; tentative D call: TRBD1 (6 bases). Germline values: CDR1 SGHRS, CDR2 YFSETQ. Trimming took off 4 bases at V and 0 bases at J, with 17 bases between the two ends. This CDR3 contains 18 residues. CDR3 DNA sequence: TGCGCCAGCAGCGACCCGGGACATACGATCTCTGGGGCCAACGTCCTGACTTTC. Translated, it gives CASSDPGHTISGANVLTF.

The genes are TRBV18 and TRBJ2-5; perhaps TRBD1 as D (6 bases). The germline V and J ends were trimmed by 5 bases and 3 bases, with 16 bases remaining between them. CDR1 and CDR2 (germline): KGHSH, LQKENI. The CDR3 covers 15 residues. The chain's CDR3 is CASSSQGLGEETQYF. CDR3 nucleotides: TGTGCCAGCTCAAGCCAGGGGCTCGGGGAAGAGACCCAGTACTTC. The full variable domain, its missing parts supplied by reference TRBV18 and TRBJ2-5, is NAGVMQNPRHLVRRRGQEARLRCSPMKGHSHVYWYRQLPEEGLKFMVYLQKENIIDESGMPKERFSAEFPKEGPSILRIQQVVRGDSAAYFCASSSQGLGEETQYFGPGTRLLVL.

The chain combines TRBV6-2 or TRBV6-3 with TRBJ2-2, with no clear D. Germline-derived CDR1 and CDR2 are MNHEY and SVGEGT. The CDR3 covers 17 residues. Trimming took off 2 bases at V and 3 bases at J, with 16 bases between the two ends. DNA for the CDR3: TGTGCCAGCAGTTACGAATACGGGTACCGAGACACCGGGGAGCTGTTTTTT. As protein: CASSYEYGYRDTGELFF.

The chain joins TRBV12-3 or TRBV12-4 to TRBJ2-5; possible D gene TRBD2, 5 bases. Between the trimmed V and J ends, which lost 4 bases and 6 bases, there was a span of 12 bases. The length of the CDR3 is 13 residues. Here the CDR3 DNA reads TGTGCCAGCAGTTATGGGGAGAGTCAGACCCAGTACTTC. Translation: CASSYGESQTQYF.

This clone appeared a single time. The chain uses TRBV28 and TRBJ2-1, with TRBD1 identical over 8 bases. Looked up from germline, CDR1 is MDHEN and CDR2 is SYDVKM. J was trimmed by 5 bases and V by 5 bases; bases with no gene match: 8. The CDR3 contains 15 residues. Here the CDR3 reads CASSTFGTGDNEQFF. CDR3 DNA sequence: TGTGCCAGCAGTACTTTCGGGACAGGCGACAATGAGCAGTTCTTC. Full variable domain (remainder filled in from reference TRBV28 and TRBJ2-1): DVKVTQSSRYLVKRTGEKVFLECVQDMDHENMFWYRQDPGLGLRLIYFSYDVKMKEKGDIPEGYSVSREKKERFSLILESASTNQTSMYLCASSTFGTGDNEQFFGPGTRLTVL.